The next 31 T cell receptor beta chains were all read from a single sample in a study of cytomegalovirus exposure and HLA in healthy donors. Sequenced by immunoSEQ multiplex PCR; TCRdb stores in-frame clones only, minus some. Here the sample spans over 150,000 clones, about 86% being singletons. The sample consisted of PBMCs. These receptors originate from a woman younger than 45 in good health and CMV-seronegative.

The CDR3 DNA sequence: TGCGCCAGCAGCCCGACTAGCGGGGGAAACACCGGGGAGCTGTTTTTT. It encodes CASSPTSGGNTGELFF. This chain joins TRBV5-1 and TRBJ2-2; 12 bases line up with TRBD2. The CDR3 spans 16 residues. Losses at the gene ends were 4 bases for V and 2 bases for J; bases not matched to a gene: 3. Germline assignment: CDR1 SGHRS and CDR2 YFSETQ.

This chain connects TRBV6-1 to TRBJ1-5; a weak D match, TRBD1 (6 bases). This CDR3 comprises 15 residues. Trimming cost V 5 bases and J 11 bases, with 22 bases left between them. Looked up from germline, CDR1 is MNHNS and CDR2 is SASEGT. In DNA, the CDR3 is TGTGCCAGCAGTACCGGGGACACGAGTTCCCGGGCCCAGCATTTT. It specifies CASSTGDTSSRAQHF.

The chain employs TRBV5-1 and TRBJ1-2; D is unclear. This CDR3 has 14 residues. Trimming pared 0 bases from V and 8 bases from J, leaving 14 bases between. CDR1 and CDR2 (germline): SGHRS, YFSETQ. The CDR3 loop is CASSLGTETYGYTF. The CDR3 DNA reads TGCGCCAGCAGCTTGGGGACGGAGACCTACGGCTACACCTTC. The full variable domain, with the rest looked up from reference TRBV5-1 and TRBJ1-2, is KAGVTQTPRYLIKTRGQQVTLSCSPISGHRSVSWYQQTPGQGLQFLFEYFSETQRNKGNFPGRFSGRQFSNSRSEMNVSTLELGDSALYLCASSLGTETYGYTFGSGTRLTVV.

This clone was counted a single time. The chain recombines TRBV29-1 with TRBJ1-1; 8 nucleotides line up with TRBD1. The trim removed 5 bases at V and 8 bases at J, leaving 4 bases unmatched. From germline, CDR1 is SQVTM and CDR2 ANQGSEA. There are 11 residues in the CDR3. Written as DNA, the CDR3 is TGCAGCGTTTCTAGGACAGGGGAAGCTTTCTTT. This gives the protein CSVSRTGEAFF.

Only one count was recorded for this clone. The V gene is TRBV27, the J gene TRBJ2-7, with 9 bases aligning to TRBD1. The CDR3 is 14 amino acids. V lost 4 bases and J lost 4; bases outside the gene matches: 5. Germline loops: CDR1 MNHEY, CDR2 SMNVEV (reference sequence). As DNA, the CDR3 is TGTGCCAGCAGTTCCGGACAGGGGCGATACGAGCAGTACTTC. This encodes CASSSGQGRYEQYF.

The rearrangement links TRBV6-1 to TRBJ1-2; TRBD1 might be the D (5 bases). The V gene's germline CDR1 is MNHNS and CDR2 SASEGT. CDR3 length: 15 residues. Trimming removed 5 bases from V and 3 bases from J, with 16 bases in between. The chain's CDR3 is CASSSRPRVDYGYTF. The CDR3, as DNA: TGTGCCAGCAGTTCCCGCCCCAGGGTTGACTATGGCTACACCTTC.

V usage is TRBV28 and J usage is TRBJ1-4; TRBD1 matches at 10 bases. The CDR3 contains 16 residues. Germline V lookup: CDR1 MDHEN, CDR2 SYDVKM. The J segment lost 7 bases and the V segment lost 5 bases, leaving 10 bases of the junction unmatched. CDR3 nucleotides: TGTGCCAGCAGTACCCAGATCCGGGACAGGGGTGAAAAACTGTTTTTT. It encodes CASSTQIRDRGEKLFF.

The rearrangement links TRBV5-6 to TRBJ2-2; 7 bases agree with TRBD2. Germline V gene sequence: CDR1 SGHDT, CDR2 YYEEEE. Trimming cost V 4 bases and J 6 bases; bases outside gene matches: 9. The CDR3 loop spans 15 amino acids. The CDR3 is CASSLTEGRAGELFF. The CDR3 DNA reads as TGTGCCAGCAGCCTGACAGAGGGGAGGGCCGGGGAGCTGTTTTTT.

The chain is built from TRBV27 and TRBJ2-1; D unclear. The CDR3 length is 14 residues. The ends were cut back, 0 bases at V and 5 bases at J, with 8 bases in the middle. Germline lookup yields CDR1 MNHEY and CDR2 SMNVEV (reference sequence). CDR3 sequence reads: CASSLSLLDNEQFF. Here the CDR3 DNA reads TGTGCCAGCAGTTTATCCCTCCTTGACAATGAGCAGTTCTTC.

This clone was detected a few times. V usage is TRBV5-4 and J usage is TRBJ2-2, with unresolved D. The V end was cut by 4 bases, the J end by 10 bases, with 14 bases between. The CDR3 runs to 13 residues. Germline values: CDR1 SGHNT, CDR2 YYREEE (reference sequence). This CDR3 is CASSQDETAELFF. The CDR3 DNA reads as TGTGCCAGCAGCCAAGATGAGACTGCGGAGCTGTTTTTT.

This chain joins TRBV7-2 and TRBJ1-2; no firm D call. Trimming took off 1 base at V and 2 bases at J, with 11 bases between the two ends. Germline CDR1 is SGHTA and CDR2 is FQGNSA. This CDR3 comprises 15 residues. CDR3 loop: CASSLVGRANYGYTF. The CDR3 coding sequence is TGTGCCAGCAGCTTAGTTGGAAGGGCAAACTATGGCTACACCTTC.

This sequence joins TRBV5-1 and TRBJ1-5, with 7 bases fitting TRBD1. V dropped 4 bases and J dropped 4; count of bases not matched to a gene: 8. Germline values: CDR1 SGHRS, CDR2 YFSETQ. The length of the CDR3 is 15 residues. The CDR3 loop reads CASSQEGQRNQPQHF. The CDR3 nucleotides are TGCGCCAGCAGCCAGGAGGGACAGAGAAATCAGCCCCAGCATTTT.

J is TRBJ2-7 and V is TRBV29-1, with 7 bases matching TRBD1. This CDR3 is built from 13 residues. In germline, CDR1 is SQVTM, CDR2 ANQGSEA. V trimming: 7 bases; J trimming: 2 bases; junction bases outside the gene matches: 8. The chain's CDR3 is CSDKQGTPYEQYF. Written as DNA, the CDR3 is TGCAGCGATAAACAGGGGACCCCCTACGAGCAGTACTTC.

The gene calls are TRBV7-2 and TRBJ1-5; D not resolved. The CDR3 has 13 residues. CDR1 and CDR2 from the germline V gene are SGHTA and FQGNSA. V lost 8 bases to trimming and J lost 1 base, with 9 bases between them. The CDR3 loop is CASGKWSNQPQHF. CDR3 nucleotides: TGTGCCAGCGGAAAATGGAGCAATCAGCCCCAGCATTTT.

The chain carries TRBV19 and TRBJ2-2; 8 bases fit TRBD1. The germline gives CDR1 LNHDA, CDR2 SQIVND (reference sequence). The CDR3 sequence is 16 residues long. Germline trimming cut 4 bases from V and 4 bases from J; bases unmatched to any gene: 8. CDR3: CASSTIRTGITGELFF. The CDR3 region has the DNA TGTGCCAGTAGTACGATACGGACAGGGATCACCGGGGAGCTGTTTTTT.

Comment on this clone: Other DNA sequences in this sample translate to the same CDR3. V usage is TRBV20-1 and J usage is TRBJ2-1, with unresolved D. Trimming took off 0 bases at V and 4 bases at J, with 1 base between the two ends. The CDR3 covers 11 residues. The germline gives CDR1 DFQATT, CDR2 SNEGSKA (reference sequence). CDR3 DNA sequence: TGCAGTGCTAGAGAATACAATGAGCAGTTCTTC. This encodes CSAREYNEQFF.

The chain recombines TRBV7-6 with TRBJ2-3, with TRBD1 matching over 10 bases. J was trimmed by 2 bases and V by 2 bases; bases with no gene match: 4. The V gene's germline CDR1 is SGHVS and CDR2 FNYEAQ. This CDR3 region has 16 residues. The CDR3 region is CASSLRGQGITDTQYF. The DNA for the CDR3 is TGTGCCAGCAGCTTAAGGGGACAGGGGATCACAGATACGCAGTATTTT.

This clone turned up a few times. The rearrangement joins TRBV5-1 to TRBJ1-1; D may be TRBD1 (5 bases). This CDR3 is 14 amino acids long. V was shortened by 1 base and J by 8 bases, with 15 bases between the two germline ends. Germline lookup yields CDR1 SGHRS and CDR2 YFSETQ. The CDR3 region is CASSLSAGFLEAFF. CDR3 sequence (DNA): TGCGCCAGCAGCTTGTCGGCAGGGTTTCTCGAAGCTTTCTTT.

The V call is TRBV6-5, the J call TRBJ1-2; possibly TRBD1 for D (5 bases). Trimming pared 3 bases from V and 7 bases from J, leaving 9 bases between. The V gene's germline CDR1 is MNHEY and CDR2 SVGAGI. The CDR3 covers 12 residues. For the CDR3, the DNA is TGTGCCAGCAGTTATGGGGCCGGTGGCTACACCTTC. It encodes CASSYGAGGYTF.

The chain links TRBV25-1 to TRBJ1-3, with D hard to call. This CDR3 is 12 amino acids long. The V gene lost 6 bases and the J gene lost 3 bases, with 6 bases spanning the gap. The germline V gene has CDR1 MGHDK and CDR2 SYGVNS. The CDR3 loop is CASRSVGNTIYF. The DNA of the CDR3 is TGTGCCAGCAGGAGCGTTGGAAACACCATATATTTT.

The V and J genes are TRBV27 and TRBJ2-7, with D perhaps matching TRBD2 (5 bases). The CDR3 totals 14 residues. In germline, CDR1 is MNHEY, CDR2 SMNVEV (reference sequence). V was shortened by 2 bases and J by 3 bases, with 11 bases between the two germline ends. DNA of the CDR3: TGTGCCAGCAGTTTAGGCCCGGCGGGCTACGAGCAGTACTTC. Residues: CASSLGPAGYEQYF.

The V gene is TRBV6-1, the J gene TRBJ2-1; 7 bases match TRBD2. The CDR3 runs to 16 residues. The trim removed 2 bases at V and 2 bases at J, leaving 6 bases unmatched. Germline lookup yields CDR1 MNHNS and CDR2 SASEGT. In DNA, the CDR3 is TGTGCCAGCAGTGAATATAGCGGGCAGGCCTACAATGAGCAGTTCTTC. It yields the protein CASSEYSGQAYNEQFF.

The chain couples TRBV27 to TRBJ1-5; TRBD1 is a possible D gene (5 bases). The CDR3 sequence is 15 residues long. V lost 5 bases and J 1 base, leaving 12 bases between the germline ends. CDR1 is MNHEY and CDR2 is SMNVEV in the germline V gene (reference sequence). CDR3 amino acids: CASSVKGVSNQPQHF. Here the CDR3 DNA reads TGTGCCAGCAGTGTTAAAGGGGTAAGCAATCAGCCCCAGCATTTT.

V is TRBV2 and J is TRBJ2-7; TRBD2 matches at 10 bases. Trimming at V came to 8 bases and at J to 3 bases, leaving 1 base not matched to a gene. In germline, CDR1 is SNHLY, CDR2 FYNNEI. The CDR3 runs 12 residues. CDR3 protein: CASLAGDYEQYF. As DNA, the CDR3 is TGTGCCAGCCTAGCGGGGGACTACGAGCAGTACTTC.

This clone was seen a single time. The rearrangement uses TRBV5-1 and TRBJ1-4; D is undetermined. There are 15 residues in the CDR3. The germline V gene has CDR1 SGHRS and CDR2 YFSETQ. V lost 0 bases to trimming and J lost 8 bases, with 14 bases between them. CDR3 nucleotides: TGCGCCAGCAGCTTGGTTACGGGAAGTGGAGAAAAACTGTTTTTT. It yields the protein CASSLVTGSGEKLFF.

This rearrangement joins TRBV19 to TRBJ2-1; 8 positions agree with TRBD1. The V segment lost 5 bases and the J segment 8 bases; nucleotides outside the gene matches: 11. Germline CDR1 reads LNHDA; CDR2 reads SQIVND (reference sequence). The CDR3 loop spans 15 amino acids. This CDR3 is CASSQAGGLVYEQFF. For the CDR3, the DNA is TGTGCCAGTAGTCAAGCAGGGGGCCTGGTCTATGAGCAGTTCTTC.

The rearrangement links TRBV13 to TRBJ2-7; D tentatively fits TRBD1 or TRBD2 (5 bases each). V dropped 0 bases and J dropped 3 bases, with 21 bases sitting between them. The CDR3 loop spans 18 amino acids. Germline V CDR1 and CDR2: PRHDT, FYEKMQ (reference sequence). The CDR3 here is CASSLGHSGRTFNYEQYF. The CDR3 nucleotides read TGTGCCAGCAGCTTAGGACATTCGGGACGGACTTTCAACTACGAGCAGTACTTC.

This sequence joins TRBV28 and TRBJ2-5; D is perhaps TRBD1 or TRBD2 (7 bases each). Germline V gene lookup returns CDR1 MDHEN and CDR2 SYDVKM. The CDR3 runs 16 residues. The germline V and J ends were trimmed by 6 bases and 2 bases, with 19 bases remaining between them. The DNA for the CDR3 is TGTGCCAGCAGCATTGCTTCAGGGGGAGGGCAAGAGACCCAGTACTTC. It encodes CASSIASGGGQETQYF.

V is TRBV29-1 and J is TRBJ1-4, with a possible D match to TRBD1 (6 bases). CDR1 is SQVTM and CDR2 is ANQGSEA in the germline V gene. V gave up 5 bases and J gave up 7 bases, with 17 bases separating them. The CDR3 covers 14 residues. Written as DNA, the CDR3 is TGCAGCGTTCTCCAAGGGGGGACGGGTGAAAAACTGTTTTTT. It translates to CSVLQGGTGEKLFF.

The chain has TRBV5-1 and TRBJ2-1; no clear D. The CDR3 contains 13 residues. The V gene lost 1 base and the J gene lost 7 bases, with 9 bases spanning the gap. CDR1 is SGHRS, CDR2 YFSETQ, per germline. CDR3 in DNA: TGCGCCAGCAGCTTGACACTTGCAAATGAGCAGTTCTTC. Protein product: CASSLTLANEQFF.

V is TRBV7-2 and J is TRBJ2-5, with TRBD2 as a possible D gene (5 bases). This CDR3 has 14 amino acids. Trimming removed 5 bases at V and 4 bases at J, with 14 bases between. The V gene's germline CDR1 is SGHTA and CDR2 FQGNSA. CDR3 loop: CASSQFSRVETQYF. The DNA for the CDR3 is TGTGCCAGCAGCCAATTCTCGAGGGTAGAGACCCAGTACTTC.